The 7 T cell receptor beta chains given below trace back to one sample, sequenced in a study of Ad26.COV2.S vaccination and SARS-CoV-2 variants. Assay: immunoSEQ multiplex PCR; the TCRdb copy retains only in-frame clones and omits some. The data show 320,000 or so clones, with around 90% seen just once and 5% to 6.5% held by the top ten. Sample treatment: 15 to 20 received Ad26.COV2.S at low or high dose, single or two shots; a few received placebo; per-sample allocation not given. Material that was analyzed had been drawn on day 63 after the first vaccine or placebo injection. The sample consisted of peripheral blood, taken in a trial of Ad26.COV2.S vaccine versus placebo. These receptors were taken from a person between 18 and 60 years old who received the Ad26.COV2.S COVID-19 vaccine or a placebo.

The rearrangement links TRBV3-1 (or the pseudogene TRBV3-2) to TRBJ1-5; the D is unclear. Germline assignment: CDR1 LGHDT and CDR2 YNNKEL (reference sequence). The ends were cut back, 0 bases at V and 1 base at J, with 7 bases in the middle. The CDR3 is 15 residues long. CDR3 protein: CASSQDDGSNQPQHF. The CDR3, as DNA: TGTGCCAGCAGCCAAGATGATGGAAGCAATCAGCCCCAGCATTTT.

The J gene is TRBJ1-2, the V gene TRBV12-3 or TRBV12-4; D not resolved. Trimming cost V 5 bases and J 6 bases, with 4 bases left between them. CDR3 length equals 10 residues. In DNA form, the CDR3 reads TGTGCCAGCAGTCAAAATGGCTACACCTTC. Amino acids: CASSQNGYTF.

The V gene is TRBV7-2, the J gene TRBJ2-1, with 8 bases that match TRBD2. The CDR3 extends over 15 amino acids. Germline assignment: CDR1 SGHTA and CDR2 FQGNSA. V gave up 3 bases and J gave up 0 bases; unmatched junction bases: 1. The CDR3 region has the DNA TGTGCCAGCAGCTTCGGGGGGGCCTCCTACAATGAGCAGTTCTTC. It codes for CASSFGGASYNEQFF.

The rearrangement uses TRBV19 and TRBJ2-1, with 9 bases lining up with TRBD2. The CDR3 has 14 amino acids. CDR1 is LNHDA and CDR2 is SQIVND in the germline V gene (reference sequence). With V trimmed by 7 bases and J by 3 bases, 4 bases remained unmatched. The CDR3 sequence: CASTSGVLYNEQFF. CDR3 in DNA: TGTGCCAGTACTAGCGGGGTCCTCTACAATGAGCAGTTCTTC.

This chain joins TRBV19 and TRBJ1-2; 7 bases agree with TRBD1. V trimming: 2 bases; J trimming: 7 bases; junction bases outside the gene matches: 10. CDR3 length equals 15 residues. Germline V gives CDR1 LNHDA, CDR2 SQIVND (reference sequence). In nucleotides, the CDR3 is TGTGCCAGTAGTATAACCGGGACAGCTCTAATTGGCTACACCTTC. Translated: CASSITGTALIGYTF.

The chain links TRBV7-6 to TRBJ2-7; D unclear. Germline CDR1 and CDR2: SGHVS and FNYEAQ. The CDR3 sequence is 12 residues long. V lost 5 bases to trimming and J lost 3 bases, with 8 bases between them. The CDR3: CASSQDVYEQYF. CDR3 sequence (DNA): TGTGCCAGCAGCCAAGACGTCTACGAGCAGTACTTC.

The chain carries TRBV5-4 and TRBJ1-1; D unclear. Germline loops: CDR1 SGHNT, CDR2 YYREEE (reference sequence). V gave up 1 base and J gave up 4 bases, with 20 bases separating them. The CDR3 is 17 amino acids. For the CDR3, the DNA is TGTGCCAGCAGCTTGCAGGACTCCCCTTCAATGGGCACTGAAGCTTTCTTT. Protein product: CASSLQDSPSMGTEAFF.